The clone carrying this T cell receptor (beta chain) showed up many times. The source material, RNA transcripts, was used to amplify TCR beta CDR3 regions. First-round RT-PCR with HTBI primers amplified the TCR CDR3 region. TCRdb analysed the multiplex PCR reads with MiXCR anew, one entry per CDR3 protein. The sample has about 640,000 distinct CDR3 sequences; under 25% are singletons. The data originate from a study of T cells in Graves' hyperthyroidism and ophthalmopathy. Germline V lookup: CDR1 SEHNR, CDR2 FQNEAQ (reference sequence). The CDR3 length is 16 residues. V dropped 5 bases and J dropped 6; count of bases not matched to a gene: 12.

Sequenced material: blood. The source of this sequence is a man aged 25 to 40 with Graves' ophthalmopathy. This rearrangement joins TRBV7-9 to TRBJ2-5; 10 positions match TRBD1. This chain's CDR3 is CASSALLGTGDKTQYF. CDR3 nucleotide sequence: TGTGCCAGCAGCGCGCTATTAGGGACAGGGGACAAGACCCAGTACTTC.